Presented here are 27 T cell receptor beta chains from one specimen sequenced in a study of shared clonotypes between healthy human individuals. It was CD45RO-negative cells, positively selected for CCR7, that made up naive CD8 cells, with terminally differentiated effector memory CD45RA+ cells excluded. Here immunoSEQ multiplex PCR was the method, and the copy in TCRdb shows in-frame clones only, minus some. The table lists nearly 2 million clones, about 94% of them singletons. The sequenced material came from naive CD8+ T cells sorted from blood. These receptors were taken from a man aged 18 to 29 in good health.

V and J are TRBV2 and TRBJ1-3; D is unresolved. The V gene lost 3 bases and the J gene lost 0 bases, with 9 bases spanning the gap. Germline loops: CDR1 SNHLY, CDR2 FYNNEI. This CDR3 spans 15 amino acids. CDR3 sequence reads: CASSDGDTSGNTIYF. The CDR3 bases are TGTGCCAGCAGTGACGGGGATACCTCTGGAAACACCATATATTTT.

About this clone: Other DNA sequences of this sample code for an identical CDR3. The genes are TRBV27 and TRBJ2-3; D is unclear. V dropped 2 bases and J dropped 1 base, with 4 bases sitting between them. Germline CDR1 MNHEY, CDR2 SMNVEV (reference sequence). CDR3 size: 13 residues. The CDR3 bases are TGTGCCAGCAGTTTAGCACGCACAGATACGCAGTATTTT. This translates into CASSLARTDTQYF.

With respect to this clone: At one end, the junction sequence differs from germline, possibly due to a read error. This chain links TRBV4-1 with TRBJ2-3; D is possibly TRBD2 (6 bases). This CDR3 has 15 amino acids. Germline V CDR1 and CDR2: MGHRA, YSYEKL. The CDR3 DNA is TGTGCCAGCAGCCCGGAGGGCAGCCCGACAGATACGCAGTATTTT. Translated, it gives CASSPEGSPTDTQYF.

This chain links TRBV18 with TRBJ1-2; 11 bases are shared with TRBD1. With 4 bases clipped from V and 8 bases from J, the junction kept 21 bases outside the gene matches. CDR1 is KGHSH and CDR2 is LQKENI in the germline V gene. This CDR3 is 19 amino acids long. The CDR3: CASSQRNPGQGVPGRGYTF. The CDR3 nucleotides are TGTGCCAGCTCACAACGAAACCCGGGACAGGGGGTCCCGGGTAGGGGCTACACCTTC.

The rearrangement links TRBV5-1 to TRBJ2-1, with D perhaps matching TRBD2 (5 bases). Trimming shortened V by 3 bases and J by 0 bases, and 10 bases separated the two germline ends. CDR1 and CDR2 from the germline V gene are SGHRS and YFSETQ. The CDR3 consists of 15 residues. CDR3 bases: TGCGCCAGCAGCTCGAGGGAAAGCTCCTACAATGAGCAGTTCTTC. Its protein product is CASSSRESSYNEQFF.

In the case of this clone: The sample holds other DNA sequences that translate to the same CDR3. The rearrangement uses TRBV7-2 and TRBJ2-5, with D unclear. Trimming left V 1 base short and J 1 base short, with 7 bases between. Germline CDR1 reads SGHTA; CDR2 reads FQGNSA. This CDR3 spans 14 amino acids. As DNA, the CDR3 is TGTGCCAGCAGCTTAGTCGGTAGCCAAGAGACCCAGTACTTC. Amino acid sequence: CASSLVGSQETQYF. The whole variable domain, filled in from reference TRBV7-2 and TRBJ2-5, reads GAGVSQSPSNKVTEKGKDVELRCDPISGHTALYWYRQSLGQGLEFLIYFQGNSAPDKSGLPSDRFSAERTGGSVSTLTIQRTQQEDSAVYLCASSLVGSQETQYFGPGTRLLVL.

With respect to this clone: Other DNA sequences within the sample encode an identical CDR3. This sequence joins TRBV27 and TRBJ1-1; D unresolved. This CDR3 comprises 12 residues. V was cut by 4 bases and J by 1 base, with 4 bases left in between. Germline CDR1 and CDR2: MNHEY and SMNVEV (reference sequence). The CDR3 coding sequence is TGTGCCAGCAGTTCAGGGAACACTGAAGCTTTCTTT. This encodes CASSSGNTEAFF.

The V call is TRBV7-9, the J call TRBJ2-5; D ambiguous. The ends were cut back, 7 bases at V and 7 bases at J, with 16 bases in the middle. Germline CDR1 SEHNR, CDR2 FQNEAQ (reference sequence). The CDR3 has 13 residues. DNA of the CDR3: TGTGCCAGCATCAGGAGCGTTACGGGGACCCAGTACTTC. It is translated as CASIRSVTGTQYF.

A word on this clone: This same CDR3 is encoded by further DNA sequences in the sample. This chain uses TRBV28 with TRBJ2-7; no reliable D call. Germline values: CDR1 MDHEN, CDR2 SYDVKM. The CDR3 totals 13 residues. V was cut by 3 bases and J by 1 base, with 7 bases left in between. The CDR3 DNA reads TGTGCCAGCAGTTTTGGAGATTCCTACGAGCAGTACTTC. Encoded protein: CASSFGDSYEQYF.

V and J are TRBV5-6 and TRBJ2-2, with TRBD2 as a possible D gene (6 bases). Germline V gene lookup returns CDR1 SGHDT and CDR2 YYEEEE. Trimming removed 1 base at V and 5 bases at J, with 18 bases between. The CDR3 has 17 amino acids. In nucleotides, the CDR3 is TGTGCCAGCAGCTTGTGGGTGTCGGGAGTGTCTACCGGGGAGCTGTTTTTT. Protein: CASSLWVSGVSTGELFF.

The DNA of the CDR3 is TGTGCCAGCAGCCCGGATGGGGGCTACGAGCAGTACTTC. Translation: CASSPDGGYEQYF. The chain has TRBV9 and TRBJ2-7, with D possibly called TRBD1 or TRBD2 (5 bases each). This CDR3 comprises 13 residues. Germline-derived CDR1 and CDR2 are SGDLS and YYNGEE. The V end was cut by 4 bases, the J end by 3 bases, with 11 bases between.

The genes are TRBV6-6 and TRBJ2-1; a weak D match, TRBD1 (5 bases). This CDR3 has 15 amino acids. Trimming pared 5 bases from V and 2 bases from J, leaving 13 bases between. Germline V gene sequence: CDR1 MNHNY, CDR2 SVGAGI (reference sequence). The CDR3 region has the DNA TGTGCCAGCAGTGACGACAGTATCGCCTACAATGAGCAGTTCTTC. This sequence encodes CASSDDSIAYNEQFF.

Notes on this clone: The same CDR3 can be traced to other DNA sequences in this sample. The gene calls are TRBV2 and TRBJ2-7, with D possibly being TRBD2 (6 bases). The CDR3 runs 14 residues. Germline CDR1 is SNHLY and CDR2 is FYNNEI. V lost 3 bases and J lost 2, with 11 bases in between. The CDR3 nucleotides are TGTGCCAGCAGTGAGGGGGGAAGAACCTACGAGCAGTACTTC. It codes for CASSEGGRTYEQYF.

J is TRBJ2-5 and V is TRBV27, with D possibly being TRBD1 or TRBD2 (6 bases each). Germline CDR1 and CDR2: MNHEY and SMNVEV (reference sequence). Trimming stripped 3 bases from V and 0 bases from J, with 11 bases between. The CDR3 sequence is 15 residues long. The CDR3 reads CASSFRGPNQETQYF. The CDR3 DNA is TGTGCCAGCAGTTTTCGGGGGCCGAACCAAGAGACCCAGTACTTC.

Turning to this clone: This sample also contains other DNA sequences that code for the same CDR3. The rearrangement uses TRBV4-1 and TRBJ2-5, with D tentatively TRBD2 (6 bases). The CDR3 runs 13 residues. Germline lookup yields CDR1 MGHRA and CDR2 YSYEKL. Trimming cost V 3 bases and J 5 bases, with 10 bases left between them. CDR3: CASSQPGGETQYF. The CDR3 DNA sequence: TGCGCCAGCAGCCAGCCTGGGGGGGAGACCCAGTACTTC.

The chain is built from TRBV9 and TRBJ2-7; D tentatively fits TRBD1 or TRBD2 (5 bases each). V was pared by 3 bases and J by 4 bases, with 17 bases between. The CDR3 covers 15 residues. CDR1 SGDLS and CDR2 YYNGEE come from the germline V gene. The CDR3 spells CASSETGVEGYEQYF. CDR3 coding DNA: TGTGCCAGCAGCGAAACCGGGGTTGAGGGGTACGAGCAGTACTTC.

The V gene is TRBV4-3, the J gene TRBJ2-7, with 8 bases lining up with TRBD1. This CDR3 is 16 amino acids long. V lost 0 bases, J lost 0 bases, and 4 bases stayed unmatched. The germline gives CDR1 LGHNA, CDR2 YSLEER. The CDR3 protein is CASSQEGQGLSYEQYF. The CDR3 DNA reads TGCGCCAGCAGCCAAGAAGGACAGGGTCTCTCCTACGAGCAGTACTTC.

The chain carries TRBV19 and TRBJ1-5; no definite D call. Germline V gene data show CDR1 as LNHDA and CDR2 as SQIVND (reference sequence). V lost 5 bases, J lost 0 bases, and 11 bases lay in between. The CDR3 runs 15 residues. CDR3 sequence (DNA): TGTGCCAGTAGTGTGACACCTTATAGCAATCAGCCCCAGCATTTT. Residues: CASSVTPYSNQPQHF.

About this clone itself: Other DNA sequences in this specimen translate into the identical CDR3. The chain joins TRBV12-5 to TRBJ2-1, with 10 bases identical to TRBD1. There are 15 residues in the CDR3. CDR1 and CDR2 from the germline V gene are LGHNT and FRNRAP. Losses at the gene ends were 5 bases for V and 2 bases for J; bases not matched to a gene: 3. The CDR3 reads CASGLGQGAYNEQFF. CDR3 nucleotides: TGTGCTAGTGGTCTCGGACAGGGGGCCTACAATGAGCAGTTCTTC.

The chain combines TRBV18 with TRBJ2-3; 7 bases are shared with TRBD1. Per the germline V gene, CDR1 is KGHSH and CDR2 is LQKENI. J gave up 4 bases and V 3 bases, and 4 bases lay outside the gene matches. CDR3 size: 14 residues. CDR3 loop: CASSPRQGSDTQYF. CDR3 in DNA: TGTGCCAGCTCACCCCGACAGGGATCAGATACGCAGTATTTT.

The chain uses TRBV10-2 and TRBJ2-3, with D hard to call. The CDR3 totals 15 residues. Germline values: CDR1 WSHSY, CDR2 SAAADI. The germline V and J ends were trimmed by 3 bases and 0 bases, with 10 bases remaining between them. The CDR3 DNA reads as TGCGCCAGCAGTGACTACCCCACTAGCACAGATACGCAGTATTTT. This codes for CASSDYPTSTDTQYF.

The chain employs TRBV7-9 and TRBJ2-7; D might be TRBD1 or TRBD2, each matching 5 bases. CDR1 and CDR2 (germline): SEHNR, FQNEAQ (reference sequence). The CDR3 loop spans 12 amino acids. V was trimmed by 5 bases and J by 6 bases, leaving 11 bases between them. The CDR3 loop reads CASSDRGREQYF. The CDR3 DNA is TGTGCCAGCAGCGACCGGGGCCGCGAGCAGTACTTC.

This clone occurred many times. This chain connects TRBV13 to TRBJ2-6; D unclear. This CDR3 is 14 amino acids long. Looked up from germline, CDR1 is PRHDT and CDR2 is FYEKMQ (reference sequence). V gave up 1 base and J gave up 3 bases, with 4 bases separating them. CDR3 DNA: TGTGCCAGCAGCTTAGAAGGTGGGGCCAACGTCCTGACTTTC. As protein: CASSLEGGANVLTF.

The CDR3 loop is CASSITGTSAQETQYF. In DNA form, the CDR3 reads TGTGCCAGCAGCATTACCGGGACTAGCGCTCAAGAGACCCAGTACTTC. This chain links TRBV13 with TRBJ2-5; 10 bases fit TRBD2. V shed 5 bases and J 2 bases; nucleotides not matched to a gene: 8. The CDR3 consists of 16 residues. Germline V CDR1 and CDR2: PRHDT, FYEKMQ (reference sequence).

This chain connects TRBV5-5 to TRBJ2-5; D remains unclear. Germline CDR1 is SGHKS and CDR2 is YYEKEE (reference sequence). The CDR3 has 15 residues. Trimming took 4 bases from V and 0 from J, leaving 13 bases between them. In DNA, the CDR3 is TGTGCCAGCAGCCGCACGATGGAGAACCAAGAGACCCAGTACTTC. Residues: CASSRTMENQETQYF.

The rearrangement links TRBV12-5 to TRBJ1-2; no clear D. CDR1 is LGHNT, CDR2 FRNRAP, per germline. This CDR3 has 14 residues. V was trimmed by 2 bases and J by 4 bases, leaving 11 bases between them. The chain's CDR3 is CASGLPQSVYGYTF. DNA for the CDR3: TGTGCTAGTGGTTTGCCGCAGAGTGTCTATGGCTACACCTTC.

The CDR3 nucleotides read TGTGCCAGCAGCGTATCGAGACAGGGGGTAGCCAAAAACATTCAGTACTTC. Its translation: CASSVSRQGVAKNIQYF. The chain is built from TRBV13 and TRBJ2-4, with TRBD1 identical over 9 bases. The CDR3 is made up of 17 amino acids. Germline assignment: CDR1 PRHDT and CDR2 FYEKMQ (reference sequence). The junction had 8 bases not matched to a gene; V was cut back by 5 bases and J by 0 bases. Complete variable domain (other parts from reference TRBV13 and TRBJ2-4): AAGVIQSPRHLIKEKRETATLKCYPIPRHDTVYWYQQGPGQDPQFLISFYEKMQSDKGSIPDRFSAQQFSDYHSELNMSSLELGDSALYFCASSVSRQGVAKNIQYFGAGTRLSVL.